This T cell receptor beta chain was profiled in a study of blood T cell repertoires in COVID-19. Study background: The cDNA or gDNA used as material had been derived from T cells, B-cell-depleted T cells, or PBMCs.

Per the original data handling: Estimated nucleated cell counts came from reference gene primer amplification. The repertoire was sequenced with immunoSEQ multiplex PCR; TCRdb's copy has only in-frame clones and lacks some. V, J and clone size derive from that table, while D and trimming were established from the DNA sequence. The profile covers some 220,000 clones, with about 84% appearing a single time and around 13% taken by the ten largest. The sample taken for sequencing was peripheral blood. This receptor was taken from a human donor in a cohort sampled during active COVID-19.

CDR3 in DNA: TGCGCCAGCAGCCAAGATTTCAGGGGACGTTCCTATGAAGCTTTCTTT. This codes for CASSQDFRGRSYEAFF. V gene TRBV4-3 combines with J gene TRBJ1-1; TRBD1 might be the D (6 bases). The ends were cut back, 0 bases at V and 7 bases at J, with 18 bases in the middle. Germline assignment: CDR1 LGHNA and CDR2 YSLEER. The CDR3 totals 16 residues.